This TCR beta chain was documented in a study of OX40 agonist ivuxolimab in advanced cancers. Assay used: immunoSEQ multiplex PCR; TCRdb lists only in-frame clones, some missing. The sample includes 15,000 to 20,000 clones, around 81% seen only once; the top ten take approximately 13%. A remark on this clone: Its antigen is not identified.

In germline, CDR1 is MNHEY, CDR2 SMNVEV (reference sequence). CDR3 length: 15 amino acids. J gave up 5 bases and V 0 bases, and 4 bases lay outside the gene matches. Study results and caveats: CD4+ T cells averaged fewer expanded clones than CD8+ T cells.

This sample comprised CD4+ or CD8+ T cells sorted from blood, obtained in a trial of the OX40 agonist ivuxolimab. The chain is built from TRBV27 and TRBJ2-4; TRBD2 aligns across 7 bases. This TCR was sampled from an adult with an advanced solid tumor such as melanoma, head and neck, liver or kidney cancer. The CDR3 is CASSLSASGQNIQYF. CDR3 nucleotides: TGTGCCAGCAGTTTATCGGCTAGCGGACAAAACATTCAGTACTTC.